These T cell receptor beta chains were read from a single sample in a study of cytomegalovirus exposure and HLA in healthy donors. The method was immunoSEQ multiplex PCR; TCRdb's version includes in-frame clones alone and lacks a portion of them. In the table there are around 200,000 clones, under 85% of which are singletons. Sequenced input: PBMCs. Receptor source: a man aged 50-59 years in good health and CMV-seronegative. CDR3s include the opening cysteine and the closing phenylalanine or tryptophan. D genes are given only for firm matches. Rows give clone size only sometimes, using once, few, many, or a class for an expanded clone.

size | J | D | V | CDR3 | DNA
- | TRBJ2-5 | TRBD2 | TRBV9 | CASSRTSGPPETQYF | TGTGCCAGCAGTAGGACTAGCGGCCCTCCAGAGACCCAGTACTTC
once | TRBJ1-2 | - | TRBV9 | CASSPHHLGGVNYGYTF | TGTGCCAGCAGCCCCCACCACCTTGGCGGAGTGAACTATGGCTACACCTTC
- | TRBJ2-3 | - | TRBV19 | CASSNRGAYTDTQYF | TGTGCCAGTTCTAATCGGGGGGCATACACAGATACGCAGTATTTT
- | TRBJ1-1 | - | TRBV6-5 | CASSIDRRHTEAFF | TGTGCCAGCAGTATAGACAGAAGGCACACTGAAGCTTTCTTT
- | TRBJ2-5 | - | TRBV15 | CATSRDQTAQETQYF | TGTGCCACCAGCAGAGATCAGACAGCCCAAGAGACCCAGTACTTC
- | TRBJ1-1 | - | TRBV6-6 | CASSPPGTKNTEAFF | TGTGCCAGCAGTCCACCCGGGACTAAGAACACTGAAGCTTTCTTT
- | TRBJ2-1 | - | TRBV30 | CAWSRLGNEQFF | TGTGCCTGGAGCAGGCTTGGGAATGAGCAGTTCTTC
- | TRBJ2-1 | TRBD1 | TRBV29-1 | CSVVTGGAYNEQFF | TGCAGCGTCGTTACAGGGGGCGCCTACAATGAGCAGTTCTTC
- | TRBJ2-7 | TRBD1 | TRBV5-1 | CASSRQTAGQGYEQYF | TGCGCCAGCAGCCGACAAACTGCGGGACAGGGCTACGAGCAGTACTTC
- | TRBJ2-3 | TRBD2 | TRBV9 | CASSGRERGGERCHYF | TGTGCCAGCAGCGGGCGGGAGCGGGGGGGCGAGAGATGCCACTATTTT
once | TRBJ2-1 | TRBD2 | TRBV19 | CASSTVAGVLGNEQFF | TGTGCCAGTAGTACCGTGGCGGGAGTACTGGGCAATGAGCAGTTCTTC
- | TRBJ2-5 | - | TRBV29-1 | CSTWTRRQETQYF | TGCAGCACCTGGACCAGGAGGCAAGAGACCCAGTACTTC
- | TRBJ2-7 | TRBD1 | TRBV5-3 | CARKEGTGSHEQYF | TGTGCCAGAAAGGAAGGGACAGGGTCGCACGAGCAGTACTTC
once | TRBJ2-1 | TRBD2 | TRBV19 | CASSTGLAGKGEQFF | TGTGCCAGTAGCACCGGACTAGCGGGAAAGGGCGAGCAGTTCTTC
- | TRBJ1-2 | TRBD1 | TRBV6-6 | CASRDIGQESYTF | TGTGCCAGCAGGGATATAGGACAGGAGAGCTACACCTTC
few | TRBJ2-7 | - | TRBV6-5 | CASSPLPGTFHEQYF | TGTGCCAGCAGTCCCTTACCTGGGACTTTCCACGAGCAGTACTTC
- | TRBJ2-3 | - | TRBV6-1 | CASTGAGTTDTQYF | TGTGCCAGCACTGGTGCGGGGACCACAGATACGCAGTATTTT
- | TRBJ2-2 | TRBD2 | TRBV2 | CASSSLGLAGTNTGELFF | TGTGCCAGCAGTTCCTTGGGACTAGCGGGGACGAACACCGGGGAGCTGTTTTTT
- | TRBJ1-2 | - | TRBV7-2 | CASSLDDLLGNYGYTF | TGTGCCAGCAGCTTAGATGACTTACTAGGGAACTATGGCTACACCTTC
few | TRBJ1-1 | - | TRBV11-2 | CASNLNTEAFF | TGTGCCAGCAACTTGAACACTGAAGCTTTCTTT
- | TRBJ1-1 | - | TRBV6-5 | CASSSARLNTEAFF | TGTGCCAGCAGTTCCGCGAGGCTGAACACTGAAGCTTTCTTT
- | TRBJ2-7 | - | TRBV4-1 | CASSQAPTGSYEQYF | TGCGCCAGCAGCCAAGCCCCGACAGGCTCCTACGAGCAGTACTTC
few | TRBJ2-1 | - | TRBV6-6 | CASRVAGEWDNEQFF | TGTGCCAGCAGGGTGGCAGGGGAGTGGGACAATGAGCAGTTCTTC
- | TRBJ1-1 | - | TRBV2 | CASRFTQTNTEAFF | TGTGCCAGCAGGTTTACACAGACGAACACTGAAGCTTTCTTT
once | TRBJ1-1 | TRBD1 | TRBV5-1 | CASSSGQGAMNTEAFF | TGCGCCAGCAGCTCGGGACAGGGGGCGATGAACACTGAAGCTTTCTTT
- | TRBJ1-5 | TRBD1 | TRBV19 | CASSIPTGGFHQPQHF | TGTGCCAGTAGTATACCGACAGGGGGGTTCCATCAGCCCCAGCATTTT
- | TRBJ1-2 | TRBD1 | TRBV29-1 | CSSRDRGGSDYGYTF | TGCAGCTCCCGGGACAGGGGTGGTTCCGACTATGGCTACACCTTC
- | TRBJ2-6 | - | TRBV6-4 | CATDAPGLAFGGANVLTF | TGTGCCACCGATGCCCCTGGACTGGCTTTCGGGGGGGCCAACGTCCTGACTTTC
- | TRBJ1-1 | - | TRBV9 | CASSVGGAEAFF | TGTGCCAGCAGCGTAGGGGGAGCTGAAGCTTTCTTT
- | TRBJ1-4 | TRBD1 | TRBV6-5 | CASSYYSGTGEKLFF | TGTGCCAGCAGTTACTACTCCGGGACAGGGGAAAAACTGTTTTTT
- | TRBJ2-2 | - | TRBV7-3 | CASSLGGGHTGELFF | TGTGCCAGCAGCTTAGGGGGGGGGCACACCGGGGAGCTGTTTTTT
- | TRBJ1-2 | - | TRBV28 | CASSKQGTKAGNGYTF | TGTGCCAGCAGCAAGCAAGGGACGAAGGCGGGAAATGGCTACACCTTC
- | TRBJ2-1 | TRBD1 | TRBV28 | CATIPGDRPNNEQFF | TGTGCCACCATCCCCGGGGACAGGCCGAATAATGAGCAGTTCTTC
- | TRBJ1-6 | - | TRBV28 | CASSTTGTGLDSPLHF | TGTGCCAGCAGCACGACAGGAACCGGGCTGGATTCACCCCTCCACTTT
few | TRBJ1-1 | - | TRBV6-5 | CASRYLNTEAFF | TGTGCCAGCAGATACTTAAACACTGAAGCTTTCTTT
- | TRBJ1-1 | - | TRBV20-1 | CSRLGVGEAFF | TGCAGTAGATTAGGGGTAGGTGAAGCTTTCTTT
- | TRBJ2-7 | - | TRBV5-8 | CASSSNIGSYEQYF | TGTGCCAGCAGCTCAAACATCGGGTCCTACGAGCAGTACTTC